This TCR beta chain was sequenced in a study of response to subunit inactivated influenza vaccine. TCRdb re-analysed the RT-PCR reads in MiXCR, keeping a single row per CDR3 protein. The table records over 400,000 distinct CDR3 sequences, 10% to 15% of them present only once. In its sample, this clonotype was seen a few times. Its antigen is unknown. Mismatch with germline at one junction end may stem from a read error. The germline CDR1 and CDR2 sequences are SSHAT and FNYEAQ (reference sequence). This CDR3 is built from 15 residues. Study results and limitations: Authors suggested each seasonal flu vaccination may recruit only limited numbers of new T cells.

The clonotype was recovered from a man aged 45 to 65 who received an inactivated influenza vaccine. This material consisted of PBMCs from blood, taken roughly 48 days after vaccination. The chain employs TRBV7-7 and TRBJ2-5, with 10 bases that match TRBD1. In DNA form, the CDR3 reads TGTGCTAGCAGCCCTGGGACAGGGGTGTTGCAGACCCAGTACTTC. Amino acids: CASSPGTGVLQTQYF.